A selection of T cell receptor beta chains follows, all from one sample in a study of breast tumors, draining lymph nodes, adjacent tissues. One entry per CDR3 protein results from TCRdb running MiXCR on the multiplex PCR reads. Here the sample spans 20,000 to 25,000 distinct CDR3 sequences, roughly 55% being singletons. The sample comprised breast tumor tissue. Source of these receptors: a female donor with breast cancer. Some clones in this sample may be carry-over from other donors' samples. Each CDR3 is given with its conserved first and last residue. The D gene is left open where the match is weak. The size entry is marked missing in some rows and otherwise reads once, few, many or a size class.

TRBJ1-5 - TRBV20-1 - CSASAGGAGQPQHF TGCAGTGCTAGTGCTGGGGGCGCCGGTCAGCCCCAGCATTTT
TRBJ1-2 TRBD1 TRBV20-1 - CSARTGNGYTF TGCAGTGCTAGGACAGGGAACGGCTACACCTTC
TRBJ2-5 - TRBV5-4 many CASSLAVSYSQETQYF TGTGCCAGCAGCTTGGCCGTCAGCTACTCGCAAGAGACCCAGTACTTC
TRBJ2-5 - TRBV5-5 - CASSLKRTYQETQYF TGTGCCAGCAGCTTAAAGCGAACGTACCAAGAGACCCAGTACTTC
TRBJ1-4 - TRBV4-3 - CASSQDQRTNEKLLF TGCGCCAGCAGCCAAGATCAGCGGACTAATGAAAAACTGTTATTT
TRBJ2-7 - TRBV6-5 many CASSHSQGYEQYF TGTGCCAGCAGCCACTCACAGGGCTACGAGCAGTACTTC
TRBJ2-1 - TRBV7-9 many CATYRHGPNEQFF TGTGCCACCTATCGGCACGGTCCCAATGAGCAGTTCTTC
TRBJ1-5 - TRBV20-1 - CSASLQLHQPQHF TGCAGTGCTAGCTTGCAGCTTCATCAGCCCCAGCATTTT
TRBJ2-5 - TRBV11-2 - CASSAGQFQETQYF TGTGCCAGCAGCGCAGGACAGTTCCAAGAGACCCAGTACTTC
TRBJ2-7 - TRBV5-6 - CASSLVRQGRNGYEQYF TGTGCCAGCAGCTTGGTCCGGCAGGGACGGAATGGCTACGAGCAGTACTTC
TRBJ2-7 - TRBV7-9 once CASSLVGGGNEQYF TGTGCCAGCAGCTTAGTTGGGGGAGGTAACGAGCAGTACTTC
TRBJ1-4 - TRBV19 medium-sized CASSIAGMLANEKLFF TGTGCCAGTAGTATCGCAGGGATGTTGGCTAATGAAAAACTGTTTTTT
TRBJ2-2 - TRBV9 - CASSPGNTGELFF TGTGCCAGCAGCCCTGGGAACACCGGGGAGCTGTTTTTT
TRBJ1-6 - TRBV20-1 - CSAREGGFDSPLHF TGCAGTGCTAGAGAGGGGGGGTTTGATTCACCCCTCCACTTT
TRBJ2-1 TRBD2 TRBV11-2 - CASSTSGNTYNEQFF TGTGCCAGCAGCACTAGCGGGAATACCTACAATGAGCAGTTCTTC
TRBJ2-6 - TRBV29-1 - CSVGSGGRAHSSGANVLTF TGCAGCGTTGGGTCAGGCGGCAGGGCACATTCCTCTGGGGCCAACGTCCTGACTTTC
TRBJ2-7 - TRBV7-6 - CASSLDSGNYEQYF TGTGCCAGCAGCTTAGACTCAGGGAACTACGAGCAGTACTTC
TRBJ1-2 - TRBV30 once CAWSVNSPNYGYTF TGTGCCTGGAGTGTAAATTCGCCCAACTATGGCTACACCTTC
TRBJ2-1 - TRBV7-3 - CASSLKVRGEEQFF TGTGCCAGCAGCTTAAAGGTCAGAGGGGAGGAGCAGTTCTTC
TRBJ1-4 - TRBV7-3 - CASSLEHGEKLFF TGTGCCAGCAGCTTGGAGCACGGTGAAAAACTGTTTTTT
TRBJ1-5 TRBD1 TRBV5-1 - CASSFSGTGGIQPQHF TGCGCCAGCAGCTTTTCCGGGACAGGGGGCATTCAGCCCCAGCATTTT
TRBJ2-3 TRBD2 TRBV2 many CASSDLAGSGDTQYF TGTGCCAGCAGTGACCTAGCGGGATCCGGAGATACGCAGTATTTT
TRBJ2-1 - TRBV7-9 - CASSSILADEQFF TGTGCCAGCAGCTCTATACTGGCGGATGAGCAGTTCTTC
TRBJ1-2 - TRBV20-1 - CSARILDYGYTF TGCAGTGCTAGGATACTGGACTATGGCTACACCTTC
TRBJ2-7 - TRBV19 many CASSITGFGHEQYF TGTGCCAGTAGTATCACTGGGTTTGGGCACGAGCAGTACTTC
TRBJ2-7 - TRBV6-6 - CASSRGLSYEQYF TGTGCCAGCAGCCGCGGACTGAGCTACGAGCAGTACTTC
TRBJ2-6 TRBD2 TRBV19 few CASTGLAGTDGANVLTF TGTGCCAGTACGGGCCTAGCGGGAACTGATGGGGCCAACGTCCTGACTTTC
TRBJ1-2 - TRBV7-9 - CASSSGSTGFVYGYTF TGTGCCAGCAGCTCCGGTTCTACAGGGTTTGTCTATGGCTACACCTTC
TRBJ2-2 - TRBV20-1 - CSASVFGGTGELFF TGCAGTGCTAGCGTTTTCGGCGGGACCGGGGAGCTGTTTTTT
TRBJ1-2 - TRBV2 few CARLGVIGYTF TGTGCCAGGCTCGGGGTAATCGGCTACACCTTC
TRBJ1-5 - TRBV6-2/TRBV6-3 many CASGAGYQPQHF TGTGCCAGCGGGGCGGGATATCAGCCCCAGCATTTT
TRBJ2-1 - TRBV6-1 many CASSDGLAGPYNEQFF TGTGCCAGCAGTGATGGGCTAGCTGGCCCCTACAATGAGCAGTTCTTC
TRBJ2-7 - TRBV6-6 many CASSHQGERYEQYF TGTGCCAGCAGTCACCAAGGTGAACGCTACGAGCAGTACTTC
TRBJ2-3 - TRBV24-1 - CATSDPATDTQYF TGTGCCACCAGTGATCCAGCCACAGATACGCAGTATTTT
TRBJ2-3 - TRBV7-9 - CASSLISSTSTDTQYF TGTGCCAGCAGCCTCATATCCTCGACTAGCACAGATACGCAGTATTTT